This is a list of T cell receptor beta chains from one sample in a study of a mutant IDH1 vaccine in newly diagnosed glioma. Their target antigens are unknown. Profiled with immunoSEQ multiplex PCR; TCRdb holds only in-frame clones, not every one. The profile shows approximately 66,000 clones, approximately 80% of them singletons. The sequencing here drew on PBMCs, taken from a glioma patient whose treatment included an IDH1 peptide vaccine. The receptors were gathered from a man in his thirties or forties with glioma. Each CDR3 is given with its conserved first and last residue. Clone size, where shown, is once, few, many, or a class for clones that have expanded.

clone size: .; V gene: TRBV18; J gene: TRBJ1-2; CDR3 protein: CASSPTNYGYTF
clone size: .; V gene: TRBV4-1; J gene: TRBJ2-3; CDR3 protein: CASSQEAGAFTDTQYF
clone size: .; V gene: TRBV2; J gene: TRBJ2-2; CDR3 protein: CATGLTGSVGELFF
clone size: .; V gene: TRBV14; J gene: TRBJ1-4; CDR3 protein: CASSLGTATNEKLFF
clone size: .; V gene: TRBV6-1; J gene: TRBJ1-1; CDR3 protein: CASWDDRQNTEAFF
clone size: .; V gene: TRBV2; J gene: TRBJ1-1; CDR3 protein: CATASYRGSTEAFF
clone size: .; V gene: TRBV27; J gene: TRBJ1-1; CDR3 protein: CASSLDRANTEAFF
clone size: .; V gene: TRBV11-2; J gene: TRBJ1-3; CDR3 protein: CASSSGTGAGNTIYF
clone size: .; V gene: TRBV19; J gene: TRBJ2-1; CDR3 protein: CASKRDSSYNEQFF
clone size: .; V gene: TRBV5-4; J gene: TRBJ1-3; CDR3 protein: CASSLATGIGNTIYF
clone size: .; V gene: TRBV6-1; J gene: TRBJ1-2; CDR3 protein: CASGTAPSRGYTF
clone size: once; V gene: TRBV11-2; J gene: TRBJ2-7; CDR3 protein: CASSFTGDYYEQYF
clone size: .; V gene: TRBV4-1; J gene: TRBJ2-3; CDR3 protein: CASSQVGIESSTDTQYF
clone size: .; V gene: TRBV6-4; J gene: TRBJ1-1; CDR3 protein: CASSDSPSGLGMNTEAFF
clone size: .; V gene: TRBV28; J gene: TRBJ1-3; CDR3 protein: CASSDRGLGNTIYF
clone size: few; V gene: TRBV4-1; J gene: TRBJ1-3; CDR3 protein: CASSQVATVGNTIYF
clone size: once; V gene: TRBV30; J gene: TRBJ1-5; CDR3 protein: CAWSLGSQLSPNQPQHF
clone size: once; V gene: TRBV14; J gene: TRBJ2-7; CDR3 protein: CASSPLFGGSYEQYF
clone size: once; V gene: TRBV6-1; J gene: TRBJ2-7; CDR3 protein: CASSERASGGAGYF
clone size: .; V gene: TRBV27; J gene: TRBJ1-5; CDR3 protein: CASSEGNSNQPQHF
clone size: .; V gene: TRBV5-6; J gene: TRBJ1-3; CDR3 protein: CASSGVRDWSSGNTIYF
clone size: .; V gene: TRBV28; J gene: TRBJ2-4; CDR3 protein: CASSFSGGIIAKNIQYF
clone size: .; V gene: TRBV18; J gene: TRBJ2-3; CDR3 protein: CASSATGADTQYF
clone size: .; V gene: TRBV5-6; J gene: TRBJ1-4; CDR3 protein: CASSRDRGYQSILEKLFF
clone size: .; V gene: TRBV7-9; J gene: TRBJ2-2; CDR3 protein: CASSLGQTGELFF
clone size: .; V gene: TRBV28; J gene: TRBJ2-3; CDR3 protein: CASSHGGARTDTQYF
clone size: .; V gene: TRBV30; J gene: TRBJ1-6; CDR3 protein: CAWSVRGAGNSPLHF
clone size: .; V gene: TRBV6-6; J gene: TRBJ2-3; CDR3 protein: CASSYSRGGSTDTQYF
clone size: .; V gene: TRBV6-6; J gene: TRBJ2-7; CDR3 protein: CASSSQGTGKFTWGYF
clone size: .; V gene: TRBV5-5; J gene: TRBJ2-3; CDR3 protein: CASSLTGRGTDTQYF
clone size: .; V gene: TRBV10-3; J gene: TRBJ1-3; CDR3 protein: CAISSGTGLNGNTIYF
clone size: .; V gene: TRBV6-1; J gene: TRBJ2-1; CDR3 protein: CASSLKPIHEQFF
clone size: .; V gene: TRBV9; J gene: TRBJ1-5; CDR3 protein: CASSPSGGAGQPQHF
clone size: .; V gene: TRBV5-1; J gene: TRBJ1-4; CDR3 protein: CASSSPDATNEKLFF
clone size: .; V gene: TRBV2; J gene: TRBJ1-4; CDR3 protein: CASTTNEKLFF
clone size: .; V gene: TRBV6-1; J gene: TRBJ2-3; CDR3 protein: CASSEARRGAADTQYF
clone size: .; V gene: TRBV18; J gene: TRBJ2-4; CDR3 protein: CASSPPSKNIQYF
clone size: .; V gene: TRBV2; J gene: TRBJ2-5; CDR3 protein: CASHRGLTWETQYF
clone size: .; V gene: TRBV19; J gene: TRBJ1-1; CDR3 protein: CASRGPGQGMNTEAFF
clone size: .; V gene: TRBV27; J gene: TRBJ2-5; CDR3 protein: CASHPRGSGGGKTQYF
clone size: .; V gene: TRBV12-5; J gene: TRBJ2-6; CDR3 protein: CASGLGLSGANVLTF
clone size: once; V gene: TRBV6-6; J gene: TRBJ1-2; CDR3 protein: CASSYRAGVPNYGYTF
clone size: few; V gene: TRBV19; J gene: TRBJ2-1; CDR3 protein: CASSIEAGGRYEQFF
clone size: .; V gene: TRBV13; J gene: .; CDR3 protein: CASSLGQGREQYF
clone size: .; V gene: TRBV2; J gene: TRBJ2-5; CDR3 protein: CASKGQGVGYQETQYF
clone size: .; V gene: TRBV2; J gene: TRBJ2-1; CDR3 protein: CASRDIRRTGARANEQFF
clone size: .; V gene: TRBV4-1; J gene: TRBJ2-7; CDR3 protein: CASSPDGVGRQYF
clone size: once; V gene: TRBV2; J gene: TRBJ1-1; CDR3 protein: CASRKIQGNTEAFF
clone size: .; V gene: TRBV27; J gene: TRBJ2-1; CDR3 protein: CASTITGLAGQQFF
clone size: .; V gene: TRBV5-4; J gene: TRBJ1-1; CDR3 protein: CASSLDAGFGTEAFF
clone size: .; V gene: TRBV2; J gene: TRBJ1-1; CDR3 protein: CASNHGRSTEAFF